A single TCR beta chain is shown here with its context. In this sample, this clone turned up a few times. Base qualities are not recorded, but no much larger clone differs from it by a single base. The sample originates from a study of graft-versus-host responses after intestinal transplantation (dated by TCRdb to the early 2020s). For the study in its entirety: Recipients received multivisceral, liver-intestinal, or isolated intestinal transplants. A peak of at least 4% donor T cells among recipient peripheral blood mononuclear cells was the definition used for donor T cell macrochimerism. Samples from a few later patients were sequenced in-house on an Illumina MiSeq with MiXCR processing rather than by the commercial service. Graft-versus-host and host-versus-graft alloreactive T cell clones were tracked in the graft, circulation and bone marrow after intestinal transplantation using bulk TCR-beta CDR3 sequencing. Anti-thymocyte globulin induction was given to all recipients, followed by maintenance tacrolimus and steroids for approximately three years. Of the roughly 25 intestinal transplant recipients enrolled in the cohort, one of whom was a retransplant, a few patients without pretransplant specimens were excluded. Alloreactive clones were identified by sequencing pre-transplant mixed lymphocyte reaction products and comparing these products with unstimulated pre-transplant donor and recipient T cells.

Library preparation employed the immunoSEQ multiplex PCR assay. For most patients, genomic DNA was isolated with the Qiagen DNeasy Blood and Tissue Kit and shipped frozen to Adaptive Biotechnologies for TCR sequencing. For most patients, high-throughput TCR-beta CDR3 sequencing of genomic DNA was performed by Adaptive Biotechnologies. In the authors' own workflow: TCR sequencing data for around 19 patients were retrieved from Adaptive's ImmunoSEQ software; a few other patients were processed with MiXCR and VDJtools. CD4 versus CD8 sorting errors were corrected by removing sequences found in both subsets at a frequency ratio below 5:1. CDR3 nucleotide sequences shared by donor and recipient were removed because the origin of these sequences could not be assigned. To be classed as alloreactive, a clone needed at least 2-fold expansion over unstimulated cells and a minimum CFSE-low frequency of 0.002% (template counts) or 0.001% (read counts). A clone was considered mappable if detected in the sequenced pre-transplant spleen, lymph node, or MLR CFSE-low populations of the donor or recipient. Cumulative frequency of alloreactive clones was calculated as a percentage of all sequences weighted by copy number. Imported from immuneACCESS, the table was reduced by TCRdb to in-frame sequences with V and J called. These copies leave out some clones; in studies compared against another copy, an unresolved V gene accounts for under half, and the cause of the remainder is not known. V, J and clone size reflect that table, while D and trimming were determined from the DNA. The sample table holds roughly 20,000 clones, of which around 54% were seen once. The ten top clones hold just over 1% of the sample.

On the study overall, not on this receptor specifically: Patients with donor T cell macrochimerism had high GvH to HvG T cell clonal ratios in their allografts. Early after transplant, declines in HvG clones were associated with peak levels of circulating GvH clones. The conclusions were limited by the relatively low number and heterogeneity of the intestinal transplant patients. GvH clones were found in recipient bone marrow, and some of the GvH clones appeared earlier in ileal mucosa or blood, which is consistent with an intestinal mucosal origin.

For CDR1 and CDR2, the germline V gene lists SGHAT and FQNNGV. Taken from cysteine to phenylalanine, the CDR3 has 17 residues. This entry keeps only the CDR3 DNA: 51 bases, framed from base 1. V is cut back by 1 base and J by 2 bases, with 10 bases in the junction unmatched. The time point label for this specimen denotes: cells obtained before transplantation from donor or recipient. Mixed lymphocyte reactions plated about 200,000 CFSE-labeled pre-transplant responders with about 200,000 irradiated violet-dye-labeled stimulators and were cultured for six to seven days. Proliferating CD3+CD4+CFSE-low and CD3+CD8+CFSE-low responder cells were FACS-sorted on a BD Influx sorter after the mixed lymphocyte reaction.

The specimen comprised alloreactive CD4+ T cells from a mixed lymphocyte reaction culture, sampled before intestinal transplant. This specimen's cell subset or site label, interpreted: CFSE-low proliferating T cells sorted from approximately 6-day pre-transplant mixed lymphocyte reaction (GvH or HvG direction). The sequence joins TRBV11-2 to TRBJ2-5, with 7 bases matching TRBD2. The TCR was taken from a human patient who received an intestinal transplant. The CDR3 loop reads CASSLVGRGGGQETQYF. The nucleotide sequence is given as TGTGCCAGCAGCTTAGTGGGCCGGGGCGGGGGTCAAGAGACCCAGTACTTC. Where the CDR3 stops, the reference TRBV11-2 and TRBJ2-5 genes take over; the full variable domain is EAGVAQSPRYKIIEKRQSVAFWCNPISGHATLYWYQQILGQGPKLLIQFQNNGVVDDSQLPKDRFSAERLKGVDSTLKIQPAKLEDSAVYLCASSLVGRGGGQETQYFGPGTRLLVL.